The 20 T cell receptor beta chains below all came from one sample that was sequenced in a study of blood T cell repertoires in COVID-19. Measured with immunoSEQ multiplex PCR; TCRdb has only the in-frame clones, and not every one. The sample has around 69,000 clones; 65% to 85% are singletons. The sequenced material came from peripheral blood. Receptors were obtained from a woman aged 55-69 years with acute or convalescent COVID-19.

The chain recombines TRBV4-2 with TRBJ2-1, with 15 bases lining up with TRBD2. The germline CDR1 and CDR2 sequences are LGHNA and YNFKEQ. CDR3 length: 16 amino acids. V trimming: 1 base; J trimming: 9 bases; junction bases outside the gene matches: 4. The CDR3 loop is CASSQAGLAGGGEQFF. The CDR3 nucleotides read TGTGCCAGCAGCCAAGCCGGACTAGCGGGAGGGGGTGAGCAGTTCTTC.

Here the CDR3 reads CASSLGWQRGGTDTQYF. In nucleotides, the CDR3 is TGTGCCAGCAGCTTAGGTTGGCAGCGGGGGGGCACAGATACGCAGTATTTT. This chain joins TRBV7-2 and TRBJ2-3, with 9 bases identical to TRBD2. Germline CDR1 and CDR2: SGHTA and FQGNSA. V shed 1 base, J shed 1 base, and the junction held 6 bases outside the gene matches. The length of the CDR3 is 17 residues. Based on the CDR3 plus reference TRBV7-2 and TRBJ2-3, the full variable domain is GAGVSQSPSNKVTEKGKDVELRCDPISGHTALYWYRQSLGQGLEFLIYFQGNSAPDKSGLPSDRFSAERTGGSVSTLTIQRTQQEDSAVYLCASSLGWQRGGTDTQYFGPGTRLTVL.

The V and J genes are TRBV27 and TRBJ2-3; the D gene is possibly TRBD1 (6 bases). This CDR3 has 16 amino acids. CDR1 is MNHEY, CDR2 SMNVEV, per germline (reference sequence). V was cut by 0 bases and J by 4 bases, with 14 bases left in between. CDR3 nucleotides: TGTGCCAGCAGTTTATCCACAGGGATGGTGGCAGATACGCAGTATTTT. Its protein is CASSLSTGMVADTQYF.

In this sample, this clone turned up a few times. The V call is TRBV19, the J call TRBJ2-2, with TRBD1 identical over 8 bases. This CDR3 spans 14 amino acids. The germline CDR1 and CDR2 sequences are LNHDA and SQIVND (reference sequence). V was clipped by 7 bases and J by 1 base; unmatched bases: 2. In DNA, the CDR3 is TGTGCCAGTATCGGGACAGGGAACACCGGGGAGCTGTTTTTT. Its translation is CASIGTGNTGELFF.

This clone was seen only a few times. V usage is TRBV2 and J usage is TRBJ2-1; tentative D call: TRBD2 (7 bases). Per the germline V gene, CDR1 is SNHLY and CDR2 is FYNNEI. There are 14 residues in the CDR3. V was cut by 6 bases and J by 1 base, with 10 bases left in between. CDR3 DNA: TGTGCCAGCAGGAGGGGGGGATCCTACAATGAGCAGTTCTTC. As protein: CASRRGGSYNEQFF.

This sequence joins TRBV28 and TRBJ2-7, with no clear D. Germline V CDR1 and CDR2: MDHEN, SYDVKM. The CDR3 sequence is 12 residues long. The V gene lost 5 bases and the J gene lost 5 bases, with 10 bases spanning the gap. Here the CDR3 DNA reads TGTGCCAGCAGTATAAACAACCACGAGCAGTACTTC. The encoded protein is CASSINNHEQYF.

V usage is TRBV29-1 and J usage is TRBJ1-3; D ambiguous. The CDR3 contains 14 residues. Germline V lookup: CDR1 SQVTM, CDR2 ANQGSEA. The V end was cut by 4 bases, the J end by 0 bases, with 10 bases between. CDR3 region: CSVALGSSGNTIYF. CDR3 bases: TGCAGCGTTGCCTTGGGGAGCTCTGGAAACACCATATATTTT.

This chain connects TRBV10-3 to TRBJ2-7, with 10 bases identical to TRBD1. CDR1 is ENHRY, CDR2 SYGVKD, per germline. This CDR3 comprises 14 residues. V lost 3 bases to trimming and J lost 4 bases; unmatched junction nucleotides: 3. CDR3 residues: CAISDGQGVYEQYF. The CDR3 nucleotides are TGTGCCATCAGTGACGGACAGGGGGTTTACGAGCAGTACTTC.

This clone has only one observation. The V gene is TRBV2, the J gene TRBJ1-5; 10 nucleotides match TRBD1. V lost 6 bases to trimming and J lost 7 bases; unmatched junction nucleotides: 3. This CDR3 region has 13 residues. Germline V gene sequence: CDR1 SNHLY, CDR2 FYNNEI. CDR3 loop: CASSGTGAQPQHF. For the CDR3, the DNA is TGTGCCAGCAGCGGGACAGGGGCCCAGCCCCAGCATTTT.

The chain combines TRBV6-5 with TRBJ2-5; tentatively, D is TRBD1 (6 bases). The V end was cut by 2 bases, the J end by 5 bases, with 12 bases between. The CDR3 contains 14 residues. The germline CDR1 and CDR2 sequences are MNHEY and SVGAGI. In DNA, the CDR3 is TGTGCCAGCAGTTACCAAGGACAGCTGGAGACCCAGTACTTC. It yields the protein CASSYQGQLETQYF.

The chain uses TRBV6-5 and TRBJ2-7; 8 bases map to TRBD1. V lost 7 bases to trimming and J lost 6 bases; unmatched junction nucleotides: 8. In germline, CDR1 is MNHEY, CDR2 SVGAGI. CDR3 length: 13 amino acids. The CDR3 region has the DNA TGTGCCAGCACAATAGAGACAGGGGCCGAGCAGTACTTC. This gives the protein CASTIETGAEQYF.

The rearrangement uses TRBV7-8 and TRBJ1-2; no reliable D call. The length of the CDR3 is 13 residues. Trimming stripped 1 base from V and 7 bases from J, with 10 bases between. Per germline, CDR1 SGHVS and CDR2 FQNEAQ. CDR3 sequence reads: CASSLDIMSGYTF. The CDR3 nucleotides are TGTGCCAGCAGCTTAGACATAATGTCTGGCTACACCTTC.

This clone came up a few times. This chain links TRBV19 with TRBJ1-1, with TRBD1 matching 7 bases. The CDR3 consists of 11 residues. Germline V gene sequence: CDR1 LNHDA, CDR2 SQIVND (reference sequence). V lost 6 bases, J lost 10 bases, and 5 bases stayed unmatched. Here the CDR3 DNA reads TGTGCCAGTAGGTACAGGGGTTTAGCTTTCTTT. Its protein is CASRYRGLAFF.

The rearrangement joins TRBV5-6 to TRBJ2-5; 7 positions agree with TRBD2. Germline assignment: CDR1 SGHDT and CDR2 YYEEEE. The CDR3 contains 15 residues. V shed 4 bases and J 4 bases; nucleotides not matched to a gene: 10. CDR3 nucleotides: TGTGCCAGCAGCCCCGTTGCGGGGGAATCAGAGACCCAGTACTTC. Protein product: CASSPVAGESETQYF.

V gene TRBV5-1 combines with J gene TRBJ2-7, with a possible D match to TRBD1 (5 bases). V gave up 0 bases and J gave up 2 bases, with 9 bases separating them. The CDR3 spans 14 residues. Per the germline V gene, CDR1 is SGHRS and CDR2 is YFSETQ. DNA of the CDR3: TGCGCCAGCAGCTTGGGGGGCGGACCCTACGAGCAGTACTTC. This codes for CASSLGGGPYEQYF.

With regard to this clone: The same CDR3 can be traced to other DNA sequences in this sample. The chain links TRBV30 to TRBJ2-5, with a tentative D call TRBD1 (5 bases). Germline CDR1 reads GTSNPN; CDR2 reads SVGIG (reference sequence). Trimming shortened V by 4 bases and J by 0 bases, and 12 bases separated the two germline ends. The CDR3 is 14 amino acids. The CDR3 coding sequence is TGTGCCTGGATGCGGCAGGGCAACCAAGAGACCCAGTACTTC. This translates into CAWMRQGNQETQYF.

This chain joins TRBV28 and TRBJ2-7; 7 nucleotides line up with TRBD1. The V gene end was trimmed by 7 bases and the J gene end by 0 bases; junction bases not matched to a gene: 18. In germline, CDR1 is MDHEN, CDR2 SYDVKM. The CDR3 totals 18 residues. In nucleotides, the CDR3 is TGTGCCAGCACCCCCATCTCCCCTATGGGACAGAGCTCCTACGAGCAGTACTTC. Encoded protein: CASTPISPMGQSSYEQYF.

This clone appeared once. The genes are TRBV18 and TRBJ2-1; TRBD1 aligns across 10 bases. Germline trimming cut 4 bases from V and 8 bases from J; bases unmatched to any gene: 8. This CDR3 has 15 residues. CDR1 and CDR2 from the germline V gene are KGHSH and LQKENI. CDR3 protein: CASSQPGQGTYEQFF. The CDR3 DNA sequence: TGTGCCAGCTCACAACCGGGACAGGGGACTTATGAGCAGTTCTTC.

V and J are TRBV21-1 and TRBJ2-3; the table's D call of TRBD2 was not tested on the DNA. TRBV21-1 is assigned pseudogene status. The CDR3 runs to 16 residues. CDR3 sequence (DNA): TGTGCCAGCAGCAGGGCTAGCGGGGTCAATCCGGATACGCAGTATTTT. Encoded protein: CASSRASGVNPDTQYF.

This clone was recorded once. This chain connects TRBV29-1 to TRBJ1-1; a possible D gene is TRBD1 (6 bases). Trimming shortened V by 1 base and J by 6 bases, and 12 bases separated the two germline ends. The CDR3 runs to 13 residues. From germline, CDR1 is SQVTM and CDR2 ANQGSEA. CDR3 coding DNA: TGCAGCGTTGAAGGACAGGTCAGCTCTGAAGCTTTCTTT. This gives the protein CSVEGQVSSEAFF.